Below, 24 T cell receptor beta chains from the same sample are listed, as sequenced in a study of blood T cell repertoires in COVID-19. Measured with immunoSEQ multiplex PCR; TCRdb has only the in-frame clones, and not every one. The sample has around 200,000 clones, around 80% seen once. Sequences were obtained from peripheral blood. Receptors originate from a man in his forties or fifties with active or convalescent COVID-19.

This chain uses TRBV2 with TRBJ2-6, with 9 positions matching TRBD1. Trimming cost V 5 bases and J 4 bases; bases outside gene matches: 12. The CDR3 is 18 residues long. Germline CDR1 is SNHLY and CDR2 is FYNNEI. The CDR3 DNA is TGTGCCAGCAGTCCGGGACAGGGTCGTCGGTTGGGGGCCAACGTCCTGACTTTC. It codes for CASSPGQGRRLGANVLTF.

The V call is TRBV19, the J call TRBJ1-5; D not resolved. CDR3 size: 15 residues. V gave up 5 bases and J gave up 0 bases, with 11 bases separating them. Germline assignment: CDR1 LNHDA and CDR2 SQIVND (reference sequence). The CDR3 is CASSPGSNSNQPQHF. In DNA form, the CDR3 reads TGTGCCAGTAGTCCCGGGTCTAATAGCAATCAGCCCCAGCATTTT. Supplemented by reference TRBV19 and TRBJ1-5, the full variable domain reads DGGITQSPKYLFRKEGQNVTLSCEQNLNHDAMYWYRQDPGQGLRLIYYSQIVNDFQKGDIAEGYSVSREKKESFPLTVTSAQKNPTAFYLCASSPGSNSNQPQHFGDGTRLSIL.

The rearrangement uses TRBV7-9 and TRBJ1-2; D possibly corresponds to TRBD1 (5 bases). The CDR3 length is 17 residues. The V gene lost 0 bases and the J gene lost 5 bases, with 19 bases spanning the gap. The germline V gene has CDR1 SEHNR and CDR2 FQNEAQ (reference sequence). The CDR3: CASSLAVLGGKGYGYTF. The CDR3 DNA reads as TGTGCCAGCAGCTTAGCAGTTTTGGGGGGAAAGGGGTATGGCTACACCTTC.

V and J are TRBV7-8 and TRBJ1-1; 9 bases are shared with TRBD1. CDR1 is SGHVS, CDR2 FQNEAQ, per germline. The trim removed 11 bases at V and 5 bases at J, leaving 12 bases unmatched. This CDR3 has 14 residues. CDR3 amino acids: CASLPGQGSTEAFF. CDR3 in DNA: TGTGCCTCCCTACCGGGACAGGGATCTACTGAAGCTTTCTTT.

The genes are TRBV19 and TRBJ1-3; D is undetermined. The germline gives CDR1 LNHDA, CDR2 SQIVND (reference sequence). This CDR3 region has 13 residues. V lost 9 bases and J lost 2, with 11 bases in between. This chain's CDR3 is CASPAQAGNTIYF. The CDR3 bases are TGTGCCAGCCCAGCTCAGGCTGGAAACACCATATATTTT.

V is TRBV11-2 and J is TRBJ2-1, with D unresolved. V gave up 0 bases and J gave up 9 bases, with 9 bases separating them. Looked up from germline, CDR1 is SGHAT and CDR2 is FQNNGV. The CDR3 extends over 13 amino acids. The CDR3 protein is CASSLDSPSEQFF. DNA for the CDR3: TGTGCCAGCAGCTTAGATAGCCCGAGTGAGCAGTTCTTC.

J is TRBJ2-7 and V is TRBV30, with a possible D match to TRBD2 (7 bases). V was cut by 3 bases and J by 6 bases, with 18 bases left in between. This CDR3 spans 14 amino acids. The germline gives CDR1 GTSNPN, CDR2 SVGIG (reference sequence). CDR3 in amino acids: CAWSYAGALIEQYF. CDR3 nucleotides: TGTGCCTGGAGCTACGCGGGGGCGCTAATCGAGCAGTACTTC.

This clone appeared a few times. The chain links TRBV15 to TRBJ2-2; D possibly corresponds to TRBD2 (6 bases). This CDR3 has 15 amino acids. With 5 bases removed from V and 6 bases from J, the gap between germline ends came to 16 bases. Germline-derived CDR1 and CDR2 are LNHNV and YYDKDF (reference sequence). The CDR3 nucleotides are TGTGCCACCAGCGAGGGCTTGGGGGGTCCCGGGGAGCTGTTTTTT. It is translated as CATSEGLGGPGELFF.

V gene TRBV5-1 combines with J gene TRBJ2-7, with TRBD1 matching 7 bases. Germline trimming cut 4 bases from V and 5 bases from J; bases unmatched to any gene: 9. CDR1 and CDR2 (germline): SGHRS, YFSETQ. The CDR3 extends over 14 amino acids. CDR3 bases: TGCGCCAGCAGCAGAGGCGACAGGGCGAACGAGCAGTACTTC. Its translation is CASSRGDRANEQYF.

CDR3 DNA: TGTGCCAGCAGCGTGGGAGGGGGGCGCGGGATAGATACGCAGTATTTT. Amino acid sequence: CASSVGGGRGIDTQYF. The rearrangement joins TRBV9 to TRBJ2-3, with D possibly being TRBD2 (7 bases). V was shortened by 2 bases and J by 5 bases, with 18 bases between the two germline ends. This CDR3 spans 16 amino acids. Germline V gives CDR1 SGDLS, CDR2 YYNGEE.

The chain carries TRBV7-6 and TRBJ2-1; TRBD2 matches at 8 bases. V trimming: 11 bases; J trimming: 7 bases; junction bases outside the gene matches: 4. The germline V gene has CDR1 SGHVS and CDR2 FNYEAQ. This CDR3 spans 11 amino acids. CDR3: CASGTRNEQFF. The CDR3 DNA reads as TGTGCCTCCGGGACTAGGAATGAGCAGTTCTTC.

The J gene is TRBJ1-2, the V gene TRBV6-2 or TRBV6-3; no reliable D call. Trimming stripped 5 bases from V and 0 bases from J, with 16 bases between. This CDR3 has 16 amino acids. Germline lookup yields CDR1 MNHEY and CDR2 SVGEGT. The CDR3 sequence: CASSTEQLQANYGYTF. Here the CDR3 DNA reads TGTGCCAGCAGTACCGAACAGTTACAAGCTAACTATGGCTACACCTTC.

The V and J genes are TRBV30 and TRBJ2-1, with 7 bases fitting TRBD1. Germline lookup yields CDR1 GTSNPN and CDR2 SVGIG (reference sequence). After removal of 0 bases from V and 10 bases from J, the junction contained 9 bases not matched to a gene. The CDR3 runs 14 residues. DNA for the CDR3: TGTGCCTGGAGTGTAGTTTCTGGACAGGCCGAGCAGTTCTTC. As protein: CAWSVVSGQAEQFF.

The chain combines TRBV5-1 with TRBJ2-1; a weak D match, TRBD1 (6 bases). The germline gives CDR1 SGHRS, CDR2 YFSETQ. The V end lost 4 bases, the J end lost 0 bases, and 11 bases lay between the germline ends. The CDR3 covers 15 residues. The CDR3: CASSLTGRSYNEQFF. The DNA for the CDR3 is TGCGCCAGCAGCCTGACAGGCCGCTCCTACAATGAGCAGTTCTTC.

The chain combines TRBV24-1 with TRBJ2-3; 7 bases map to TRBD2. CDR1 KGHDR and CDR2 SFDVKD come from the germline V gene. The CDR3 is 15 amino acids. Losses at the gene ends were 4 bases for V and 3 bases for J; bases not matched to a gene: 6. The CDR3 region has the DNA TGTGCCACCAGTGAGAGCGGGACGGGGACAGATACGCAGTATTTT. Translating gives CATSESGTGTDTQYF.

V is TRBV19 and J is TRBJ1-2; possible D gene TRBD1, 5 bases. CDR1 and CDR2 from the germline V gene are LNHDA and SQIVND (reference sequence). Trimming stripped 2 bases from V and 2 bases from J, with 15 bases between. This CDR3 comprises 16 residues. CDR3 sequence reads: CASSITRQSLNYGYTF. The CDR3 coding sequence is TGTGCCAGTAGTATAACAAGACAGTCCCTCAACTATGGCTACACCTTC.

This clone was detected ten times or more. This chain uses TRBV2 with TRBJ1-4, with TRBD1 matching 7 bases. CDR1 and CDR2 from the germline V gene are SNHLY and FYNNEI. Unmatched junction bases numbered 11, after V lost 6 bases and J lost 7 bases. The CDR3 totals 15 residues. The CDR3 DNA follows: TGTGCCAGCAGAGCCGGGAGGGGGCGAAGTGAAAAACTGTTTTTT. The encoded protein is CASRAGRGRSEKLFF.

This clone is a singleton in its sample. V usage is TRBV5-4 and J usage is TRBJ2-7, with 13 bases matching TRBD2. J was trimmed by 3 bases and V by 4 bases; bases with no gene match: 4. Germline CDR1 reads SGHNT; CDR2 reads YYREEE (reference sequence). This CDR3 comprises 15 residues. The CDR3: CASSAGLAGSYEQYF. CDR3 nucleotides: TGTGCCAGCAGCGCGGGACTAGCGGGAAGCTACGAGCAGTACTTC.

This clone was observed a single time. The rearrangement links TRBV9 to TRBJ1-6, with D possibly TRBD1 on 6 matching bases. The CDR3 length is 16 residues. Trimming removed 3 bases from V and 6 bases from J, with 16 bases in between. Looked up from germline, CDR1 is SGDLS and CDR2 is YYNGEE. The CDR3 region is CASSDGQGKPNSPLHF. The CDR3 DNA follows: TGTGCCAGCAGCGATGGTCAGGGGAAGCCTAATTCACCCCTCCACTTT.

The CDR3 protein is CASSPTGHSNQPQHF. The CDR3, as DNA: TGTGCCAGTAGTCCTACAGGGCATAGCAATCAGCCCCAGCATTTT. This rearrangement joins TRBV19 to TRBJ1-5; weak D call: TRBD1 (6 bases). The CDR3 is 15 amino acids. The germline V and J ends were trimmed by 5 bases and 0 bases, with 11 bases remaining between them. The germline V gene encodes CDR1 LNHDA and CDR2 SQIVND (reference sequence).

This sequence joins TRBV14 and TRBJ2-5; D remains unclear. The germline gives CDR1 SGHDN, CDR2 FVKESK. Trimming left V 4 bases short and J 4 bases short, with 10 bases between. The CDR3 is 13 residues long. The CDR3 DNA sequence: TGTGCCAGCAGCCGGCGGCCTTTAGAGACCCAGTACTTC. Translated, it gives CASSRRPLETQYF. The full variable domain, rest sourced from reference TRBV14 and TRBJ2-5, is EAGVTQFPSHSVIEKGQTVTLRCDPISGHDNLYWYRRVMGKEIKFLLHFVKESKQDESGMPNNRFLAERTGGTYSTLKVQPAELEDSGVYFCASSRRPLETQYFGPGTRLLVL.

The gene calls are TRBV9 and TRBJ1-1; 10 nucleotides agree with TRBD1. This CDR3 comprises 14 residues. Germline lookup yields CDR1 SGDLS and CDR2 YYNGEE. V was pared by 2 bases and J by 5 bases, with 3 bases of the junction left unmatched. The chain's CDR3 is CASSVGQGRTEAFF. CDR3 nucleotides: TGTGCCAGCAGCGTGGGACAGGGGAGGACTGAAGCTTTCTTT.

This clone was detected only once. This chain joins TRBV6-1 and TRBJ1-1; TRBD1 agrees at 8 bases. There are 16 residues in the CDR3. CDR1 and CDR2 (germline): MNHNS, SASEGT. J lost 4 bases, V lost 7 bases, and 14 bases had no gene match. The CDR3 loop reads CASNDRTGSGGTEAFF. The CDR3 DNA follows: TGTGCCAGCAATGATCGGACAGGGTCGGGCGGCACTGAAGCTTTCTTT.

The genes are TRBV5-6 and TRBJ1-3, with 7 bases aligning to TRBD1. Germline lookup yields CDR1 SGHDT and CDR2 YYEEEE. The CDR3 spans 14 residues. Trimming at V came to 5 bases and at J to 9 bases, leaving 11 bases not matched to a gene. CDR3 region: CASRIDRAGSTIYF. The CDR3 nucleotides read TGTGCCAGCAGGATAGACAGGGCGGGTTCCACCATATATTTT.